These 19 T cell receptor beta chains share one sample of origin, sequenced in a study of blood T cells in healthy people across ages. Alongside a J-beta primer mix, a sample-barcoded 5' primer served in a second PCR lasting about 7 to 11 cycles. One entry per CDR3 protein, called by TCRdb with MiXCR from the 5' RACE reads. This table holds approximately 1.5 million distinct CDR3 sequences, roughly 43% found once. The specimen was blood. These receptors came from a young woman in good health.

This clonotype was picked up many times. The CDR3 sequence is CSVGPTDTQYF. CDR3 DNA: TGCAGCGTGGGCCCCACAGATACGCAGTATTTT. The chain has TRBV29-1 and TRBJ2-3; D uncertain. The CDR3 spans 11 residues. Germline lookup yields CDR1 SQVTM and CDR2 ANQGSEA. V lost 6 bases to trimming and J lost 2 bases, with 6 bases between them.

The chain combines TRBV5-1 with TRBJ2-7; D is possibly TRBD2 (5 bases). CDR3 length: 14 residues. V lost 2 bases, J lost 7 bases, and 16 bases lay in between. In germline, CDR1 is SGHRS, CDR2 YFSETQ. The CDR3 nucleotides are TGCGCCAGCAGCTTAACCGGGATCCTCGGAGAGCAGTACTTC. It specifies CASSLTGILGEQYF.

The CDR3 spells CASSYTGLSQTGNTIYF. The CDR3 nucleotides are TGTGCCAGCAGTTATACCGGACTCAGTCAGACTGGAAACACCATATATTTT. This chain joins TRBV6-6 and TRBJ1-3, with D unresolved. From germline, CDR1 is MNHNY and CDR2 SVGAGI (reference sequence). Trimming stripped 3 bases from V and 2 bases from J, with 17 bases between. CDR3 length: 17 residues.

The chain links TRBV21-1 to TRBJ1-2; TRBD1 was called by the table and not checked on the DNA. TRBV21-1 is a documented pseudogene. The CDR3 has 12 amino acids. This chain's CDR3 is CASGRTGCGYTF. Written as DNA, the CDR3 is TGTGCCAGCGGTAGGACAGGGTGTGGCTACACCTTC.

This clonotype was seen a few times. The V call is TRBV20-1, the J call TRBJ2-3; no definite D call. Trimming removed 7 bases at V and 2 bases at J, with 13 bases between. This CDR3 comprises 13 residues. CDR1 is DFQATT, CDR2 SNEGSKA, per germline (reference sequence). CDR3 sequence: CSGTMAVTDTQYF. In nucleotides, the CDR3 is TGCAGTGGTACCATGGCCGTCACAGATACGCAGTATTTT.

The V call is TRBV18, the J call TRBJ2-1, with 8 bases matching TRBD1. V lost 4 bases to trimming and J lost 5 bases; unmatched junction nucleotides: 7. Germline CDR1 KGHSH, CDR2 LQKENI. This CDR3 is 15 amino acids long. Written as DNA, the CDR3 is TGTGCCAGCTCACAGGACAGGGAATTAAACAATGAGCAGTTCTTC. Translating gives CASSQDRELNNEQFF.

In DNA, the CDR3 is TGTGCCAGCAGCGATAGCGGGGCGACAGATACGCAGTATTTT. This codes for CASSDSGATDTQYF. The V gene is TRBV9, the J gene TRBJ2-3; TRBD2 matches at 8 bases. The V gene's germline CDR1 is SGDLS and CDR2 YYNGEE. This CDR3 region has 14 residues. V dropped 3 bases and J dropped 3; count of bases not matched to a gene: 3.

The rearrangement joins TRBV3-1 to TRBJ2-1; TRBD2 might be the D (6 bases). The V gene's germline CDR1 is LGHDT and CDR2 YNNKEL (reference sequence). This CDR3 has 14 amino acids. Trimming took 3 bases from V and 8 from J, leaving 14 bases between them. CDR3 bases: TGTGCCAGCAGCCAGACGGGAGAAAGGGATGAGCAGTTCTTC. Protein: CASSQTGERDEQFF.

The chain joins TRBV29-1 to TRBJ2-1; 10 positions agree with TRBD1. With 6 bases clipped from V and 4 bases from J, the junction kept 9 bases outside the gene matches. The CDR3 is made up of 15 amino acids. The V gene's germline CDR1 is SQVTM and CDR2 ANQGSEA. The CDR3 DNA follows: TGCAGCGTCCACCCCGGGACAGGGGAGTACAATGAGCAGTTCTTC. Translation gives CSVHPGTGEYNEQFF.

The genes are TRBV4-3 and TRBJ2-1; 8 bases fit TRBD2. Near its end, the DNA agrees better with TRBJ2-7, so the J call may be wrong. CDR1 LGHNA and CDR2 YSLEER come from the germline V gene. CDR3 length: 15 amino acids. CDR3: CASSQDRGGWNEQYF. CDR3 bases: TGCGCCAGCAGCCAAGATCGGGGGGGTTGGAATGAGCAGTACTTC.

This sequence joins TRBV20-1 and TRBJ2-3; possible D gene TRBD1, 6 bases. Per the germline V gene, CDR1 is DFQATT and CDR2 is SNEGSKA (reference sequence). Trimming cost V 6 bases and J 4 bases, with 26 bases left between them. The CDR3 runs 17 residues. In DNA, the CDR3 is TGCAGTGCCAACCGGGGTGGGATGGGGGCCAGAGCAGATACGCAGTATTTT. This gives the protein CSANRGGMGARADTQYF.

This clonotype was observed a handful of times. The rearrangement joins TRBV5-6 to TRBJ1-2, with unresolved D. Looked up from germline, CDR1 is SGHDT and CDR2 is YYEEEE. This CDR3 comprises 15 residues. V was shortened by 4 bases and J by 3 bases, with 16 bases between the two germline ends. CDR3 in amino acids: CASSHMTLVDYGYTF. The DNA for the CDR3 is TGTGCCAGCAGCCATATGACCCTGGTGGACTATGGCTACACCTTC.

The genes are TRBV11-3 and TRBJ2-1; TRBD2 agrees at 10 bases. This CDR3 has 15 residues. In germline, CDR1 is SGHNT, CDR2 YENEEA. J lost 7 bases, V lost 6 bases, and 9 bases had no gene match. The chain's CDR3 is CASSKASGRVNEQFF. The DNA of the CDR3 is TGTGCCAGCAGTAAAGCTAGCGGGAGAGTAAATGAGCAGTTCTTC.

This chain connects TRBV4-3 to TRBJ1-1, with D hard to call. CDR3 length equals 14 residues. The ends were cut back, 2 bases at V and 10 bases at J, with 17 bases in the middle. Germline V gene data show CDR1 as LGHNA and CDR2 as YSLEER. DNA of the CDR3: TGCGCCAGCAGCCAAACTGGAGGGTTCCGCGGAGCTTTCTTT. This encodes CASSQTGGFRGAFF.

This clonotype was observed at least ten times. V usage is TRBV25-1 and J usage is TRBJ2-5; 7 bases are shared with TRBD1. Looked up from germline, CDR1 is MGHDK and CDR2 is SYGVNS. With V trimmed by 2 bases and J by 2 bases, 8 bases remained unmatched. The CDR3 totals 16 residues. The CDR3 region is CASSEGRDSLQETQYF. The DNA of the CDR3 is TGTGCCAGCAGTGAAGGCCGGGACAGCCTACAAGAGACCCAGTACTTC.

This clonotype was recorded a few times. The chain couples TRBV20-1 to TRBJ1-5; D might be TRBD1 (6 bases). Per the germline V gene, CDR1 is DFQATT and CDR2 is SNEGSKA (reference sequence). CDR3 length equals 17 residues. Trimming removed 0 bases at V and 0 bases at J, with 15 bases between. The CDR3 DNA follows: TGCAGTGCTAGAGATCTACAGGGACCATATAGCAATCAGCCCCAGCATTTT. Translating gives CSARDLQGPYSNQPQHF.

The table lists this clonotype with a few counts. V and J are TRBV24-1 and TRBJ2-1; weak D call: TRBD1 (6 bases). V was trimmed by 0 bases and J by 8 bases, leaving 13 bases between them. The CDR3 is 15 amino acids. Germline V lookup: CDR1 KGHDR, CDR2 SFDVKD. CDR3: CATSDLAGAGDEQFF. The CDR3 DNA sequence: TGTGCCACCAGTGATTTGGCAGGGGCCGGAGATGAGCAGTTCTTC.

Details on this clonotype: A junction end diverges from the germline sequence, so it may reflect a read error. This sequence joins TRBV11-2 and TRBJ2-5, with D possibly being TRBD1 (6 bases). The DNA end favors TRBJ2-1, so the J call may be wrong. The CDR3 consists of 14 residues. Germline-derived CDR1 and CDR2 are SGHAT and FQNNGV. This CDR3 is CASRRTAIRETQFF. The CDR3 DNA sequence: TGTGCTAGCAGGAGGACAGCGATCAGGGAGACCCAGTTCTTC.

CDR3 nucleotide sequence: TGTGCCATCAGTGAGTGGAGGTCTTGGCACGAGCAGTACTTC. Amino acid sequence: CAISEWRSWHEQYF. The rearrangement links TRBV10-3 to TRBJ2-7; TRBD2 might be the D (5 bases). CDR3 size: 14 residues. Trimming pared 1 base from V and 5 bases from J, leaving 12 bases between. From germline, CDR1 is ENHRY and CDR2 SYGVKD.